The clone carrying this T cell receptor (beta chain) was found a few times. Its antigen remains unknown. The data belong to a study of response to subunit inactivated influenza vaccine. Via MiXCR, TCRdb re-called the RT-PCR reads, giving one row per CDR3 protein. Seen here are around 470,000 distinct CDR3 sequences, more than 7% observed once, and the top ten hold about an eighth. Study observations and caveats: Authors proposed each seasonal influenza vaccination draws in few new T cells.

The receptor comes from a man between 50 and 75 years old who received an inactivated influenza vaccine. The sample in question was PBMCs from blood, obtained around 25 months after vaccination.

This chain's CDR3 is CASSIFGQGPNYGYTF. CDR3 bases: TGTGCCAGCAGTATATTCGGCCAGGGCCCTAACTATGGCTACACCTTC. The rearrangement joins TRBV6-5 to TRBJ1-2, with D perhaps matching TRBD1 (5 bases). CDR1 is MNHEY, CDR2 SVGAGI, per germline. CDR3 size: 16 residues. Deletions cut 5 bases from V and 0 bases from J, with 16 bases between.